The T cell receptor (beta chain) described here comes from a study of blood T cells in healthy people across ages. Overall study findings and caveats: Roughly linearly, TCR beta diversity per million T cells fell as age increased.

Next came a second PCR, run for about 7 to 12 cycles, which used a sample-barcoded 5' primer along with a J-beta primer mix. Template switching added a 12-random-nucleotide identifier to every cDNA molecule. MiXCR was run by TCRdb on the 5' RACE reads, yielding one entry per CDR3 protein. This sample has more than 1,400,000 distinct CDR3 sequences, with approximately 40% found just once. Donation came from healthy Caucasian individuals in Russia who were aged roughly 6 to 95. Each donor had about 10 milliliters of peripheral blood drawn. Regarding this clonotype: What it recognizes is unknown.

The clonotype comes from a woman younger than 35 in good health. The material sequenced was blood.

CDR3 bases: TGTGCCAGCAAAAAAGGGGGCCGAGAGACCCAGTACTTC. This codes for CASKKGGRETQYF. This sequence joins TRBV7-2 and TRBJ2-5; 7 bases line up with TRBD1. V gave up 7 bases and J gave up 4 bases; unmatched junction bases: 6. This CDR3 comprises 13 residues. Germline V gene lookup returns CDR1 SGHTA and CDR2 FQGNSA.